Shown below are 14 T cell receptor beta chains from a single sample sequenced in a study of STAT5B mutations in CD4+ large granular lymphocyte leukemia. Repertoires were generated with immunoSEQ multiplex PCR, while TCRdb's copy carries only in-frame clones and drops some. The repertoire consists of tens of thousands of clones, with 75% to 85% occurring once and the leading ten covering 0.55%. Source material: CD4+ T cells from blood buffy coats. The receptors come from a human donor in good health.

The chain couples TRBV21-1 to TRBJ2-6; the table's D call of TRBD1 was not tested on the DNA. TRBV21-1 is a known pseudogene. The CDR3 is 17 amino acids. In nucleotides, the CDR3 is TGTGCCAGCAGCAGAGCCGTTAGACAGGCTGGGGCCAACGTCCTGACTTTC. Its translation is CASSRAVRQAGANVLTF.

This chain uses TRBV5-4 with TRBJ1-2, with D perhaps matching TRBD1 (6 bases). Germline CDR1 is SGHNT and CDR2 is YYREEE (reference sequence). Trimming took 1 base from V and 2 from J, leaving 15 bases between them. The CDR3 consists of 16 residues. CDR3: CASSLRGGQGNYGYTF. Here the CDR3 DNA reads TGTGCCAGCAGCTTGAGGGGGGGGCAGGGGAACTATGGCTACACCTTC.

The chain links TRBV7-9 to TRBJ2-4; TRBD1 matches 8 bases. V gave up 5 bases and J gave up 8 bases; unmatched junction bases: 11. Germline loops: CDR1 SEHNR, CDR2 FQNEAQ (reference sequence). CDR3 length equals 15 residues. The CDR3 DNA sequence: TGTGCCAGCAGCCCAGGGGGCGTCGACGGGGACATTCAGTACTTC. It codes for CASSPGGVDGDIQYF.

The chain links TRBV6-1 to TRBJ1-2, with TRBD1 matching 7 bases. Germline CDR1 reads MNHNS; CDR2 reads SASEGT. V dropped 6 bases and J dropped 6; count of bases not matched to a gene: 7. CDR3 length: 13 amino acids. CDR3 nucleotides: TGTGCCAGCAGAACCGGGACAGACGATGGCTACACCTTC. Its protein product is CASRTGTDDGYTF.

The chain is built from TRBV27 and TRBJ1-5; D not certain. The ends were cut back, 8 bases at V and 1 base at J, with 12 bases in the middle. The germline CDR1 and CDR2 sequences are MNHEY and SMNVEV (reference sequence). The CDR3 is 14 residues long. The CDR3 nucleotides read TGTGCCAGCCAAAACGGACGGAGCAATCAGCCCCAGCATTTT. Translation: CASQNGRSNQPQHF.

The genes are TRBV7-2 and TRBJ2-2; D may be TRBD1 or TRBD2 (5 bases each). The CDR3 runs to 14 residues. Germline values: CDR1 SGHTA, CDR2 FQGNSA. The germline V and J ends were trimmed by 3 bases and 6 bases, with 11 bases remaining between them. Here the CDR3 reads CASSLGVRPGELFF. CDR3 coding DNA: TGTGCCAGCAGCTTGGGGGTTCGGCCCGGGGAGCTGTTTTTT.

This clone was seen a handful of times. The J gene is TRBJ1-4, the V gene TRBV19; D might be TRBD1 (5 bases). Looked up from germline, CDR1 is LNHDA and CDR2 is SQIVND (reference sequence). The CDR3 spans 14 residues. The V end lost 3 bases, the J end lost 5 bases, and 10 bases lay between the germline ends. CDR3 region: CASSMGRLNEKLFF. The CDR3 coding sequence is TGTGCCAGTAGTATGGGACGGCTAAATGAAAAACTGTTTTTT. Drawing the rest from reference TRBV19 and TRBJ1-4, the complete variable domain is DGGITQSPKYLFRKEGQNVTLSCEQNLNHDAMYWYRQDPGQGLRLIYYSQIVNDFQKGDIAEGYSVSREKKESFPLTVTSAQKNPTAFYLCASSMGRLNEKLFFGSGTQLSVL.

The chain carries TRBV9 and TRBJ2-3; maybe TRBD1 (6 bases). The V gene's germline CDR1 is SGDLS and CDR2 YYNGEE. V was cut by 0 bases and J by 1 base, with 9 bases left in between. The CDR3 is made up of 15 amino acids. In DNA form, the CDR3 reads TGTGCCAGCAGCGTAGAACAGGGAGGCACAGATACGCAGTATTTT. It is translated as CASSVEQGGTDTQYF. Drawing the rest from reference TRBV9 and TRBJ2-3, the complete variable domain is DSGVTQTPKHLITATGQRVTLRCSPRSGDLSVYWYQQSLDQGLQFLIQYYNGEERAKGNILERFSAQQFPDLHSELNLSSLELGDSALYFCASSVEQGGTDTQYFGPGTRLTVL.

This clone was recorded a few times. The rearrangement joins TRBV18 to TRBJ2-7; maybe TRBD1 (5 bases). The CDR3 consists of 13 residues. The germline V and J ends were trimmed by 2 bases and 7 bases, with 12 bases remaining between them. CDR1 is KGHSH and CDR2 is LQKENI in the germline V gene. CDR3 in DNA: TGTGCCAGCTCACCAAACCCTACAGGTGAGCAGTACTTC. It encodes CASSPNPTGEQYF.

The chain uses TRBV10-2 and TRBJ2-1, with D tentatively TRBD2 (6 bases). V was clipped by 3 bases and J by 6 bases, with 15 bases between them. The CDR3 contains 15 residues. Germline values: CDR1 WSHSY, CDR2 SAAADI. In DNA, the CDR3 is TGCGCCAGCAGTGATAAGGGAAAGGAGGGCAATGAGCAGTTCTTC. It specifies CASSDKGKEGNEQFF.

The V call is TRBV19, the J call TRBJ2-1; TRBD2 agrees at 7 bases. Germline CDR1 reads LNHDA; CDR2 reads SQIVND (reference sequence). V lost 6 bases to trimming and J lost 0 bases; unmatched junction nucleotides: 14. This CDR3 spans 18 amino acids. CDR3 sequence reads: CASSPTTILAGSYNEQFF. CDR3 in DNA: TGTGCCAGTAGCCCCACTACCATCTTAGCGGGCTCCTACAATGAGCAGTTCTTC.

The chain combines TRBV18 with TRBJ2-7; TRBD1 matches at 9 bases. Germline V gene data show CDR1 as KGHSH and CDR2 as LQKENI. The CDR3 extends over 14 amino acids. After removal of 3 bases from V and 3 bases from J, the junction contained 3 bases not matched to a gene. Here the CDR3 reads CASSPGQGNYEQYF. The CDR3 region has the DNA TGTGCCAGCTCACCTGGACAGGGGAACTACGAGCAGTACTTC.

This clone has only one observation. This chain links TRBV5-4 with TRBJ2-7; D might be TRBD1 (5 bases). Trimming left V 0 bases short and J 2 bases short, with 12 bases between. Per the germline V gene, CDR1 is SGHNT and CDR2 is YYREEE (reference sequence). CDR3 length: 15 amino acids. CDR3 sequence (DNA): TGTGCCAGCAGCTTGGACGCTGGGGCAACCTACGAGCAGTACTTC. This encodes CASSLDAGATYEQYF.

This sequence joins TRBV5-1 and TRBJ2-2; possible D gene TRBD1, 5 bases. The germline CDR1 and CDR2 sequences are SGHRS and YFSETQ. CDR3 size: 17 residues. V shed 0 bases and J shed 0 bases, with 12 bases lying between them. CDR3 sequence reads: CASSLAFYRTNTGELFF. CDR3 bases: TGCGCCAGCAGCTTGGCGTTTTACAGGACGAACACCGGGGAGCTGTTTTTT.